This is a list of T cell receptor beta chains from one sample in a study of regulatory T cells in long-lasting Graves disease. TCRdb re-analysed the multiplex PCR reads in MiXCR, keeping a single row per CDR3 protein. This table holds more than 650,000 distinct CDR3 sequences, approximately 31% found once. The sequences come from peripheral blood mononuclear cells (PBMCs), collected when the disease was refractory, from a patient treated with antithyroid drugs. These receptors originate from a female donor with Graves disease. Each CDR3 is given with its conserved first and last residue. Fields, in order: CDR3 protein, CDR3 DNA, J gene, D gene, clone size, V gene. The D gene is left open where the match is weak. Clone sizes are given selectively: once, few, many, or a class where the clone is expanded.

CSASGRVTKNIQYF TGCAGTGCTAGCGGGAGAGTAACCAAAAACATTCAGTACTTC TRBJ2-4 - once TRBV20-1
CASSKSGRASYEQYF TGTGCCAGCAGTAAAAGCGGGAGGGCTTCCTACGAGCAGTACTTC TRBJ2-7 TRBD2 - TRBV6-1
CASSVKHNQPQHF TGCGCCAGCAGCGTCAAACACAATCAGCCCCAGCATTTT TRBJ1-5 - - TRBV5-1
CASSFSGTVDGYTF TGTGCCAGCAGTTTTTCAGGGACGGTCGATGGCTACACCTTC TRBJ1-2 - many TRBV12-3/TRBV12-4
CASSSRQAWNLAKNIQYF TGTGCCAGCAGCTCCCGACAGGCGTGGAACCTAGCCAAAAACATTCAGTACTTC TRBJ2-4 - - TRBV5-6
CSARKTAFGGYGYTF TGCAGTGCTAGAAAAACTGCCTTTGGAGGCTATGGCTACACCTTC TRBJ1-2 - - TRBV20-1
CASGPPLGGRETQYF TGTGCTAGTGGTCCCCCTCTCGGGGGGCGCGAGACCCAGTACTTC TRBJ2-5 - few TRBV12-5
CASYSPTNEKLFF TGTGCCAGCTACAGCCCAACTAATGAAAAACTGTTTTTT TRBJ1-4 - - TRBV19
CASSPSTGWETQYF TGTGCCAGCAGTCCCTCGACAGGGTGGGAGACCCAGTACTTC TRBJ2-5 TRBD1 - TRBV2
CASSLPAFVWGLAGDPGELFF TGCGCCAGCAGCTTACCGGCATTTGTATGGGGACTAGCGGGAGATCCCGGGGAGCTGTTTTTT TRBJ2-2 TRBD2 - TRBV5-1
CAVEGTEAFF TGTGCCGTTGAGGGTACTGAAGCTTTCTTT TRBJ1-1 - - TRBV19
CASSRGTGGGTEAFF TGCGCCAGCAGCCGGGGGACGGGGGGCGGGACTGAAGCTTTCTTT TRBJ1-1 - - TRBV5-1
CASSMRQLNEKLFF TGTGCCAGTAGTATGAGGCAGCTAAATGAAAAACTGTTTTTT TRBJ1-4 - - TRBV19
CASSLGKGQGNYEQYF TGTGCCAGCAGCTTAGGGAAAGGGCAGGGAAACTACGAGCAGTACTTC TRBJ2-7 - few TRBV11-2
CASSPVAVYGYTF TGTGCCAGCAGCCCCGTCGCGGTCTATGGCTACACCTTC TRBJ1-2 - - TRBV6-2/TRBV6-3
CASRPSSYQETQYF TGTGCCAGCAGGCCGTCCTCGTACCAAGAGACCCAGTACTTC TRBJ2-5 - - TRBV27
CASSQGSSRNQPQHF TGTGCCAGCAGTCAGGGGAGTAGTCGCAATCAGCCCCAGCATTTT TRBJ1-5 - - TRBV12-3/TRBV12-4
CASSPRKRESSEQYF TGTGCCAGCTCACCACGAAAGCGGGAGAGTAGCGAGCAGTACTTC TRBJ2-7 TRBD2 - TRBV18